The T cell receptor beta chain described here comes from a study of blood T cell repertoires in COVID-19. Study-level information: The origin of the acute and convalescent COVID-19 samples was the United States, Italy and Spain. T cells, B-cell-depleted T cells, or PBMCs provided the cDNA or gDNA that served as material.

V was cut by 1 base and J by 4 bases, with 14 bases left in between. The germline gives CDR1 LNHDA, CDR2 SQIVND (reference sequence). The CDR3 covers 17 residues. Under the authors' procedure: Nucleated cell counts were estimated from reference gene primer amplification. Method: immunoSEQ multiplex PCR; TCRdb's copy keeps in-frame clones and lacks some. D and trimming were read from the DNA, whereas the V and J calls and clone size are those reported in that table. The profile covers some 200,000 clones, with about 75% appearing a single time and roughly 8.8% taken by the ten largest. Sequencing was carried out using peripheral blood. This sequence was found in a woman aged 45-60 years with active or convalescent COVID-19. The chain recombines TRBV19 with TRBJ2-6, with D perhaps matching TRBD1 (5 bases). The DNA of the CDR3 is TGTGCCAGTAGTATAGGGTCAGGGCAGACCGGGGCCAACGTCCTGACTTTC. Translated: CASSIGSGQTGANVLTF.